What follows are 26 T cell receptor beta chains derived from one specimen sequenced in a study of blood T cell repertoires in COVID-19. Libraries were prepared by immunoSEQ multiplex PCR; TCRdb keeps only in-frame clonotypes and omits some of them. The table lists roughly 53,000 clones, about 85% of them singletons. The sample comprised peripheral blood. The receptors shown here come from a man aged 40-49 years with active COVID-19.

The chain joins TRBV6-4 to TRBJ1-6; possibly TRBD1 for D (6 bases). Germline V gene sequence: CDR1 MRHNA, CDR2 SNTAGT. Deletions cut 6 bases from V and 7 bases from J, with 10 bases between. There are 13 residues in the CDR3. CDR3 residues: CASSQGPNSPLHF. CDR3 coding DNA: TGTGCCAGCAGCCAGGGGCCAAATTCACCCCTCCACTTT.

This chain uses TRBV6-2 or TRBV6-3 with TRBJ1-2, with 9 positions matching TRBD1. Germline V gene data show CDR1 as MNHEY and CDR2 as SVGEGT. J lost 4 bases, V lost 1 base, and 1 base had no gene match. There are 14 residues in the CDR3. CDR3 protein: CASSYWDRVYGYTF. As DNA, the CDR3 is TGTGCCAGCAGTTACTGGGACAGGGTCTATGGCTACACCTTC.

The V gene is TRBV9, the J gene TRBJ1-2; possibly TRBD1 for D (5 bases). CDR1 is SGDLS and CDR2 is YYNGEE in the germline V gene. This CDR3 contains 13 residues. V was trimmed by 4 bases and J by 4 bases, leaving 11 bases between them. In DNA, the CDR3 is TGTGCCAGCAGCCCACCCCAGGGCTATGGCTACACCTTC. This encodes CASSPPQGYGYTF.

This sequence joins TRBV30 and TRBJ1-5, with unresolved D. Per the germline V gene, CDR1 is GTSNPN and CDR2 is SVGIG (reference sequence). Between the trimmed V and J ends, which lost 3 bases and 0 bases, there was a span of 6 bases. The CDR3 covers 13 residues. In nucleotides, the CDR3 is TGTGCCTGGAGCCAGGATAGCAATCAGCCCCAGCATTTT. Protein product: CAWSQDSNQPQHF.

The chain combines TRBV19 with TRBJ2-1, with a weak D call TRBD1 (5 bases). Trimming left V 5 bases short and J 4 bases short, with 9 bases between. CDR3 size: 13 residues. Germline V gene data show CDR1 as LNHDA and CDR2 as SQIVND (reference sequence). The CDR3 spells CASSPRAYNEQFF. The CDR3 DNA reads TGTGCCAGTAGTCCCAGGGCATACAATGAGCAGTTCTTC.

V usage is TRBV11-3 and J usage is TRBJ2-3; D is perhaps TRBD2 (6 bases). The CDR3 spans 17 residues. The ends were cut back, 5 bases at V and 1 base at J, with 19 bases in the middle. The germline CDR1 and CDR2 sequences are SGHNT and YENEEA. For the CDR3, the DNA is TGTGCCAGCAGCCCAAGGAGGTCGGGGGATGGCACAGATACGCAGTATTTT. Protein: CASSPRRSGDGTDTQYF.

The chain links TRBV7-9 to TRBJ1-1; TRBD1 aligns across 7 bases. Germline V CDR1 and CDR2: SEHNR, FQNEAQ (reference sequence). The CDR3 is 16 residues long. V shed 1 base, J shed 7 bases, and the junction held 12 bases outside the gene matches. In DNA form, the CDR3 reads TGTGCCAGCAGCTTAGAACGATACCAGGGGGGTGGTGAAGCTTTCTTT. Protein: CASSLERYQGGGEAFF. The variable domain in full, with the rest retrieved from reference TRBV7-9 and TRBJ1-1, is DTGVSQNPRHKITKRGQNVTFRCDPISEHNRLYWYRQTLGQGPEFLTYFQNEAQLEKSRLLSDRFSAERPKGSFSTLEIQRTEQGDSAMYLCASSLERYQGGGEAFFGQGTRLTVV.

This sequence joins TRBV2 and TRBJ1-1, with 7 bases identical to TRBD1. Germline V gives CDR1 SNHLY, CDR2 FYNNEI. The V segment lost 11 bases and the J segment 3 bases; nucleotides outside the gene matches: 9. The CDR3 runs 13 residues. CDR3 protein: CAHKPGQYTEAFF. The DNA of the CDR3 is TGTGCCCACAAACCGGGACAGTACACTGAAGCTTTCTTT.

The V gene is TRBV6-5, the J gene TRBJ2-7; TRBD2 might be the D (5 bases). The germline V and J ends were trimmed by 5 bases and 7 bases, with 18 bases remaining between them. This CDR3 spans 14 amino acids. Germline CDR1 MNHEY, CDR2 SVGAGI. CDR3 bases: TGTGCCAGCAGTCTCCAGGACTTACGTGGGGAGCAGTACTTC. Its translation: CASSLQDLRGEQYF.

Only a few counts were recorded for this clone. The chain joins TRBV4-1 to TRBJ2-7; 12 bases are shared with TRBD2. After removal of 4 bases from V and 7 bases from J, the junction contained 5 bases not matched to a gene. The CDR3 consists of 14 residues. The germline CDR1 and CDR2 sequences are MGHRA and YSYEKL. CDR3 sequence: CASSLGLAGPEQYF. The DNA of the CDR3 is TGCGCCAGCAGCCTAGGACTAGCGGGACCTGAGCAGTACTTC.

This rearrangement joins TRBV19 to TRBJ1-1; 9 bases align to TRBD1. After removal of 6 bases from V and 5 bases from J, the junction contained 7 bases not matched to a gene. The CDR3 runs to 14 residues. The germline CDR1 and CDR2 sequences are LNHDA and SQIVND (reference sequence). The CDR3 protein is CASRIQGARTEAFF. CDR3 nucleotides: TGTGCCAGTAGAATACAGGGGGCGCGAACTGAAGCTTTCTTT.

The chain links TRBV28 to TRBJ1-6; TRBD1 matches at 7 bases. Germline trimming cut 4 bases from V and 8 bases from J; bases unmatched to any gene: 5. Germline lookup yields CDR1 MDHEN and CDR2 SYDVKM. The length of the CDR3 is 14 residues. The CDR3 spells CASSSGTDYSPLHF. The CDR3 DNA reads TGTGCCAGCAGTTCCGGGACAGATTATTCACCCCTCCACTTT.

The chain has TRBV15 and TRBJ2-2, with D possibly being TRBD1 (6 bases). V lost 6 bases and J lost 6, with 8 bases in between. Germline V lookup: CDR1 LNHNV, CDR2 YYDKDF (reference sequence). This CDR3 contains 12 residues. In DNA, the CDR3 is TGTGCCACCAGTCCAGGGGCCGGGGAGCTGTTTTTT. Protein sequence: CATSPGAGELFF.

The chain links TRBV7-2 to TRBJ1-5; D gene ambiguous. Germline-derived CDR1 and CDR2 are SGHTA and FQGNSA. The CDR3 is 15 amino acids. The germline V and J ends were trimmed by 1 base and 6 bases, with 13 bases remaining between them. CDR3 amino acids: CASSLVRGGFQPQHF. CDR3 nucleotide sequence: TGTGCCAGCAGCTTAGTGCGGGGAGGGTTTCAGCCCCAGCATTTT.

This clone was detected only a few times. In nucleotides, the CDR3 is TGCGCCAGCAGCAGAAATGTTGGGGGGAGCTCCTACAATGAGCAGTTCTTC. Its protein product is CASSRNVGGSSYNEQFF. The chain recombines TRBV5-1 with TRBJ2-1; D possibly corresponds to TRBD2 (6 bases). Germline assignment: CDR1 SGHRS and CDR2 YFSETQ. Trimming took off 4 bases at V and 0 bases at J, with 17 bases between the two ends. The CDR3 covers 17 residues.

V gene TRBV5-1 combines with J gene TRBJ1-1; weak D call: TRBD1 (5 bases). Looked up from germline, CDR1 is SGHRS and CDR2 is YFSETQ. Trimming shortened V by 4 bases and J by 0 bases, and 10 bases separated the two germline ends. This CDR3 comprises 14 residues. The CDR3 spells CASSMTALNTEAFF. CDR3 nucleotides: TGCGCCAGCAGCATGACAGCTTTGAACACTGAAGCTTTCTTT.

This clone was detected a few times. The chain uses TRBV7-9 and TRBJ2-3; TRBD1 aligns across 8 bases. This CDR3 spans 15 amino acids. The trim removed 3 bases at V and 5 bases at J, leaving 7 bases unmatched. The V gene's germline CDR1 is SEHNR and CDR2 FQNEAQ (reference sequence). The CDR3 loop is CASSFGQGELDTQYF. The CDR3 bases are TGTGCCAGCAGCTTCGGACAGGGTGAGCTAGATACGCAGTATTTT.

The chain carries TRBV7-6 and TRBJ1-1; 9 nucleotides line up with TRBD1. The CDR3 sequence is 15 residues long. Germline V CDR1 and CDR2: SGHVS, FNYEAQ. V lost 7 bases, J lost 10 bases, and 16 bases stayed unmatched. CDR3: CASTHVGQGNSGAFF. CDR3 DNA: TGTGCCAGCACCCATGTGGGACAGGGTAATTCCGGAGCTTTCTTT.

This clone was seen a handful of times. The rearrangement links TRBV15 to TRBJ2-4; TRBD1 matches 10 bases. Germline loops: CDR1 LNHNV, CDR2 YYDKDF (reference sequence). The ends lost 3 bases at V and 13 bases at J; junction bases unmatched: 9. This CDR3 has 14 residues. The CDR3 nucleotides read TGTGCCACCAGCAGGGACCCCGGGACAGGGGAGCAGTACTTC. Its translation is CATSRDPGTGEQYF.

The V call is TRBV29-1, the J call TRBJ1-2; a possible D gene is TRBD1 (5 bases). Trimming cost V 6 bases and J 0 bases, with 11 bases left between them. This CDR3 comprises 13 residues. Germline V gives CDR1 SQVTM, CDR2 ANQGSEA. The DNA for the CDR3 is TGCAGCGTCGGGGCGGGGGCTAACTATGGCTACACCTTC. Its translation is CSVGAGANYGYTF.

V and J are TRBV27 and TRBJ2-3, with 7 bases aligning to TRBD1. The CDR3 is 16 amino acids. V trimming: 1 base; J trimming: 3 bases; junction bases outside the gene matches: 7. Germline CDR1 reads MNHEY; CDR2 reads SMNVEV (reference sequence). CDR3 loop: CASSLYGGTETDTQYF. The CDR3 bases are TGTGCCAGCAGTTTATACGGTGGGACAGAAACAGATACGCAGTATTTT.

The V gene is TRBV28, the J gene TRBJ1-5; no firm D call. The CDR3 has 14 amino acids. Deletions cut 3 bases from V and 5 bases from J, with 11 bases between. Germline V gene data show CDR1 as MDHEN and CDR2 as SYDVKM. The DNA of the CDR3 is TGTGCCAGCAGTTTTACCCAGGACTATCAGCCCCAGCATTTT. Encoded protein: CASSFTQDYQPQHF.

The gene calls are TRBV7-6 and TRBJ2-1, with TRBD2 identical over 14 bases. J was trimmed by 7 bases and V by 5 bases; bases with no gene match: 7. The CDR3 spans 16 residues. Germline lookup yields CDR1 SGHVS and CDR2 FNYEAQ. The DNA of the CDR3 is TGTGCCAGCAGCCCGACTAGCGGGAGGGCCGGGAATGAGCAGTTCTTC. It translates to CASSPTSGRAGNEQFF.

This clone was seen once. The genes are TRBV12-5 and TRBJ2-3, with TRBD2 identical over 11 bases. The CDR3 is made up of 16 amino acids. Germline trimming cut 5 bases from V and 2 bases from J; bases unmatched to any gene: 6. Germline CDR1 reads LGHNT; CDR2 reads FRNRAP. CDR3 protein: CASGLGLADDTDTQYF. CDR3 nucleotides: TGTGCTAGTGGTCTGGGACTAGCGGACGACACAGATACGCAGTATTTT.

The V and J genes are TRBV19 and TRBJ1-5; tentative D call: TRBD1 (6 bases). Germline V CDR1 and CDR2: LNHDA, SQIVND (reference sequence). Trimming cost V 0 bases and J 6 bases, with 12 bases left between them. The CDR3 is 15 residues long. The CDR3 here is CASSIDRTVVQPQHF. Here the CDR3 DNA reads TGTGCCAGTAGTATAGATCGGACAGTGGTTCAGCCCCAGCATTTT.

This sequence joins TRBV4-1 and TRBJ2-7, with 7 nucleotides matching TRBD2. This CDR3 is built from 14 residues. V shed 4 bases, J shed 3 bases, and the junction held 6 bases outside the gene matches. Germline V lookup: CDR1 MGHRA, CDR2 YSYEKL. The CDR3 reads CASSLGTIDYEQYF. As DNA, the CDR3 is TGCGCCAGCAGCCTCGGGACTATCGACTACGAGCAGTACTTC.